This TCR beta chain stems from a study of precursors of human CD4 cytotoxic T cells listed by TCRdb under 2018. Describing the broader study: CD4+ memory subsets from approximately 15 donors in total were covered by the bulk TCR-seq analysis. TCR-seq analysis of around 15 donors yielded TCRalpha and TCRbeta chain sequences (table S7).

The germline V gene encodes CDR1 DFQATT and CDR2 SNEGSKA (reference sequence). The V and J ends are trimmed by 5 bases and 0 bases, leaving 12 bases between them. CDR3 length: 14 amino acids, cysteine to phenylalanine. The CDR3 DNA has 42 bases and is translated from base 1. Points the paper makes about the study in general: Expanded effector clonotypes accounted for a larger share of IL-7Rhigh TEMRA clonotypes than of TEM or TCM clonotypes. Only about 95% of the 14 donors were included in some of the bulk TCR-seq comparisons, which suggests that not every subset was available for every donor. Compared with the TCM and TEM subsets, the IL-7Rhigh and IL-7R- TEMRA subsets had more restricted TCR repertoires, marked by lower diversity and more expanded clonotypes. According to the authors, an observational design in humans cannot definitively determine the direction of differentiation between precursor and effector cells.

To test for a precursor-effector relationship among CD4 cytotoxic T cells, four sorted CD4+ memory subsets (TCM, TEM, IL-7Rhigh TEMRA, IL-7R- TEMRA) underwent bulk UMI-based TCR sequencing. The cells came from peripheral blood mononuclear cells that had been isolated from human blood. This clonotype turned up a few times. No antigen is known for it. No quality values exist for individual bases; no much larger clone is one base distant. Sequencing was carried out with an Illumina MiSeq. The study's own analysis went as follows. The Shannon-Wiener index, calculated in VDJtools, was used to measure repertoire diversity. A TCRbeta clonotype was considered expanded if its clonotype frequency was 3 or more. TCRdb reanalyzed the raw reads on its own, using fastp at Q25 for trimming and MiXCR for clone calling, and kept in-frame beta chains. Merged by CDR3 protein, the rows form single entries marked with the most common genes and DNA. TCRdb's processing, not the authors' own work, is the source of the V and J calls. The sample profile shows approximately 620 distinct CDR3 sequences; about 20% of them were found once. Around 18% of the sample is held by the ten biggest clonotypes.

The V and J segments used are TRBV20-1 and TRBJ2-3; the D gene remains uncertain. The receptor comes from a human donor in good health. The sample comprised memory CD4+ T cells from blood (PBMCs). The bases are TGCAGTGCTCCAAGGCAGATTAGCACAGATACGCAGTATTTT. It translates to CSAPRQISTDTQYF.